The 28 T cell receptor beta chains below come from one sample, sequenced in a study of blood T cell repertoires in COVID-19. This table comes from immunoSEQ multiplex PCR, and its TCRdb copy is limited to in-frame clones, with some not included. The sample includes nearly 95,000 clones, just under 80% of them seen just once. The source material was peripheral blood. The receptors stem from a human donor in a cohort sampled during active COVID-19.

The chain carries TRBV7-8 and TRBJ2-3; 9 nucleotides align to TRBD1. V was clipped by 5 bases and J by 1 base; unmatched bases: 7. The germline gives CDR1 SGHVS, CDR2 FQNEAQ. The CDR3 loop spans 16 amino acids. CDR3 sequence reads: CASSMRRDRGTDTQYF. CDR3 DNA sequence: TGTGCCAGCAGCATGCGCCGGGACAGGGGCACAGATACGCAGTATTTT.

The chain joins TRBV29-1 to TRBJ1-2, with TRBD1 matching over 7 bases. CDR3 length: 13 residues. Germline V lookup: CDR1 SQVTM, CDR2 ANQGSEA. With 3 bases clipped from V and 4 bases from J, the junction kept 5 bases outside the gene matches. The DNA of the CDR3 is TGCAGCGTTGAGACAGGGTCGGGCTATGGCTACACCTTC. This gives the protein CSVETGSGYGYTF.

The rearrangement links TRBV7-2 to TRBJ2-1; 11 bases agree with TRBD2. The CDR3 spans 15 residues. Per the germline V gene, CDR1 is SGHTA and CDR2 is FQGNSA. With 5 bases clipped from V and 6 bases from J, the junction kept 6 bases outside the gene matches. The CDR3 here is CASSPTSGGFNEQFF. Written as DNA, the CDR3 is TGTGCCAGCAGCCCCACTAGCGGGGGATTCAATGAGCAGTTCTTC.

The chain has TRBV4-2 and TRBJ2-7; maybe TRBD2 (6 bases). The CDR3 runs 18 residues. Germline V gene sequence: CDR1 LGHNA, CDR2 YNFKEQ. Trimming cost V 0 bases and J 0 bases, with 18 bases left between them. The CDR3 sequence is CASSQDQTAGILSYEQYF. The DNA for the CDR3 is TGTGCCAGCAGCCAAGATCAGACCGCGGGGATACTCTCCTACGAGCAGTACTTC.

For the CDR3, the DNA is TGTGCCAGCTCATATTATGACAGCGAAGAGACCCAGTACTTC. Translated: CASSYYDSEETQYF. J is TRBJ2-5 and V is TRBV18; D might be TRBD1 (5 bases). Trimming took off 5 bases at V and 3 bases at J, with 13 bases between the two ends. CDR3 size: 14 residues. Germline V gene data show CDR1 as KGHSH and CDR2 as LQKENI. The entire variable domain, with the rest obtained from reference TRBV18 and TRBJ2-5, is as follows: NAGVMQNPRHLVRRRGQEARLRCSPMKGHSHVYWYRQLPEEGLKFMVYLQKENIIDESGMPKERFSAEFPKEGPSILRIQQVVRGDSAAYFCASSYYDSEETQYFGPGTRLLVL.

CDR3 sequence reads: CASSLNPGGLTYNEQFF. The CDR3 bases are TGTGCCAGCAGCTTAAACCCCGGGGGGCTAACTTACAATGAGCAGTTCTTC. The J gene is TRBJ2-1, the V gene TRBV7-2, with TRBD2 as a possible D gene (7 bases). The CDR3 has 17 residues. Germline V gives CDR1 SGHTA, CDR2 FQGNSA. V was trimmed by 2 bases and J by 4 bases, leaving 18 bases between them.

J is TRBJ2-7 and V is TRBV5-4; tentatively, D is TRBD2 (6 bases). The length of the CDR3 is 14 residues. CDR1 is SGHNT, CDR2 YYREEE, per germline (reference sequence). V lost 4 bases to trimming and J lost 6 bases, with 17 bases between them. The CDR3 sequence: CASSPDLAAPEQYF. Written as DNA, the CDR3 is TGTGCCAGCAGCCCGGACTTAGCGGCCCCCGAGCAGTACTTC.

The sample holds one count of this clone. The V and J genes are TRBV2 and TRBJ1-2; unclear D gene. Germline loops: CDR1 SNHLY, CDR2 FYNNEI. The CDR3 totals 14 residues. The ends were cut back, 4 bases at V and 0 bases at J, with 9 bases in the middle. The CDR3 loop is CASSVERTNYGYTF. DNA of the CDR3: TGTGCCAGCAGTGTAGAGAGGACTAACTATGGCTACACCTTC.

V usage is TRBV3-1 (or the pseudogene TRBV3-2) and J usage is TRBJ1-1; D is unresolved. V was pared by 1 base and J by 5 bases, with 5 bases between. Germline values: CDR1 LGHDT, CDR2 YNNKEL (reference sequence). The CDR3 consists of 12 residues. The CDR3 region has the DNA TGTGCCAGCAGCCAAGGAGGGACTGAAGCTTTCTTT. This codes for CASSQGGTEAFF.

In this sample, this clone turned up once. The CDR3 region is CASSHWGRKIEAFF. The CDR3 DNA sequence: TGCGCCAGCAGCCATTGGGGGCGGAAAATTGAAGCTTTCTTT. The chain combines TRBV4-1 with TRBJ1-1, with D possibly being TRBD1 (6 bases). The CDR3 covers 14 residues. Per germline, CDR1 MGHRA and CDR2 YSYEKL. The V end was cut by 3 bases, the J end by 7 bases, with 15 bases between.

The J gene is TRBJ2-2, the V gene TRBV5-1; 7 bases are a match to TRBD1. CDR1 is SGHRS, CDR2 YFSETQ, per germline. J was trimmed by 5 bases and V by 4 bases; bases with no gene match: 2. This CDR3 is 13 amino acids long. CDR3 sequence reads: CASSVQGTGELFF. CDR3 coding DNA: TGCGCCAGCAGCGTACAGGGGACCGGGGAGCTGTTTTTT.

This clone was seen only a few times. Here the CDR3 reads CASSSTGGRSPLHF. In DNA form, the CDR3 reads TGTGCCAGCTCATCAACAGGGGGGCGATCACCCCTCCACTTT. The chain joins TRBV18 to TRBJ1-6, with 8 bases matching TRBD1. Germline V gene data show CDR1 as KGHSH and CDR2 as LQKENI. V lost 5 bases, J lost 10 bases, and 7 bases stayed unmatched. This CDR3 is 14 amino acids long.

The chain has TRBV6-6 and TRBJ2-1, with a possible D match to TRBD1 (6 bases). Germline V lookup: CDR1 MNHNY, CDR2 SVGAGI (reference sequence). There are 15 residues in the CDR3. V lost 7 bases to trimming and J lost 4 bases, with 17 bases between them. The CDR3 is CASIWTAGRYNEQFF. The CDR3 DNA sequence: TGTGCCAGCATCTGGACAGCCGGGCGATACAATGAGCAGTTCTTC.

This chain joins TRBV6-6 and TRBJ2-7, with D unresolved. V was trimmed by 8 bases and J by 1 base, leaving 6 bases between them. This CDR3 is built from 11 residues. From germline, CDR1 is MNHNY and CDR2 SVGAGI (reference sequence). CDR3 DNA: TGTGCCAGCCGGGTGTCCTACGAGCAGTACTTC. Translation: CASRVSYEQYF.

The V and J genes are TRBV11-3 and TRBJ2-1, with D possibly TRBD1 on 6 matching bases. Germline V gene data show CDR1 as SGHNT and CDR2 as YENEEA. V dropped 5 bases and J dropped 9 bases, with 14 bases sitting between them. There are 13 residues in the CDR3. CDR3 nucleotide sequence: TGTGCCAGCAGCCCACTAACAGGGATTGAGCAGTTCTTC. Translating gives CASSPLTGIEQFF.

The chain uses TRBV29-1 and TRBJ2-7; 8 bases align to TRBD2. This CDR3 contains 16 residues. The J segment lost 1 base and the V segment lost 5 bases, leaving 13 bases of the junction unmatched. CDR1 is SQVTM and CDR2 is ANQGSEA in the germline V gene. CDR3 in DNA: TGCAGCGTTCGATCGACGGAGCGGGGGATATCCTACGAGCAGTACTTC. Translation: CSVRSTERGISYEQYF.

V and J are TRBV3-1 (or the pseudogene TRBV3-2) and TRBJ1-2; TRBD1 aligns across 7 bases. The CDR3 is 13 residues long. Germline V gene data show CDR1 as LGHDT and CDR2 as YNNKEL (reference sequence). Trimming removed 5 bases from V and 12 bases from J; junction bases left unmatched: 12. The CDR3 DNA sequence: TGTGCCAGCAGCTCCGCCCGGGACAGCGCGCACACCTTC. This codes for CASSSARDSAHTF.

This clone turned up a few times. The chain combines TRBV12-3 or TRBV12-4 with TRBJ1-2, with D maybe TRBD1 (6 bases). The CDR3 spans 12 residues. The V gene lost 3 bases and the J gene lost 9 bases, with 11 bases spanning the gap. CDR3 sequence (DNA): TGTGCCAGCAGTTTCGGGGGGCGCAGCTACACCTTC. Its translation: CASSFGGRSYTF.

In its sample, this clone was seen a few times. V is TRBV19 and J is TRBJ1-5; 7 bases match TRBD1. The V gene's germline CDR1 is LNHDA and CDR2 SQIVND (reference sequence). With 5 bases clipped from V and 2 bases from J, the junction kept 12 bases outside the gene matches. The CDR3 covers 17 residues. The CDR3 region has the DNA TGTGCCAGTAGTCCCGAAGCAGGGGGAGGTGGCAATCAGCCCCAGCATTTT. It codes for CASSPEAGGGGNQPQHF.

The chain recombines TRBV30 with TRBJ2-1; D is possibly TRBD1 (6 bases). Deletions cut 4 bases from V and 4 bases from J, with 14 bases between. CDR1 GTSNPN and CDR2 SVGIG come from the germline V gene (reference sequence). The CDR3 sequence is 14 residues long. CDR3 DNA sequence: TGTGCCTGGAATACAGGGCGAAAATACAATGAGCAGTTCTTC. Protein sequence: CAWNTGRKYNEQFF.

A few counts support this clone. In DNA form, the CDR3 reads TGTGCCAGCAGCCAAGATGCGGACTATGGCTACACCTTC. Translated, it gives CASSQDADYGYTF. The gene calls are TRBV4-2 and TRBJ1-2; D remains unclear. CDR1 and CDR2 (germline): LGHNA, YNFKEQ. Deletions cut 0 bases from V and 3 bases from J, with 5 bases between. The CDR3 contains 13 residues.

This clone was recorded only once. The chain employs TRBV27 and TRBJ2-7, with 7 bases identical to TRBD2. Germline values: CDR1 MNHEY, CDR2 SMNVEV (reference sequence). The CDR3 runs to 14 residues. The trim removed 7 bases at V and 2 bases at J, leaving 8 bases unmatched. CDR3 in amino acids: CASTSSGTTYEQYF. In nucleotides, the CDR3 is TGTGCCAGCACCTCGAGCGGGACTACCTACGAGCAGTACTTC.

V is TRBV18 and J is TRBJ2-5; 8 bases line up with TRBD2. Trimming took 2 bases from V and 4 from J; bases not matched to a gene: 12. Germline values: CDR1 KGHSH, CDR2 LQKENI. CDR3 size: 17 residues. CDR3 residues: CASSPYRREAEGETQYF. The CDR3 DNA reads as TGTGCCAGCTCACCATATAGGCGGGAGGCCGAGGGAGAGACCCAGTACTTC.

Comments on this clone: The junction departs from germline at one end; a sequencing error may be responsible. The chain links TRBV10-1 to TRBJ1-3, with 8 bases matching TRBD1. CDR1 and CDR2 (germline): WNHNN, SYGVQD (reference sequence). The CDR3 has 13 amino acids. CDR3 DNA sequence: TGCGCCAGCAGAATAAGGACAGGGAGACACCATATATTT. As protein: CASRIRTGRHHIF.

This rearrangement joins TRBV28 to TRBJ1-1, with D possibly TRBD1 on 6 matching bases. CDR1 and CDR2 from the germline V gene are MDHEN and SYDVKM. V shed 6 bases and J shed 6 bases, with 20 bases lying between them. CDR3 length: 15 residues. CDR3 region: CASSYQTGRRPEAFF. CDR3 coding DNA: TGTGCCAGCAGCTATCAAACAGGGCGCCGCCCTGAAGCTTTCTTT.

The chain combines TRBV6-5 with TRBJ2-7, with a weak D call TRBD2 (5 bases). From germline, CDR1 is MNHEY and CDR2 SVGAGI. Deletions cut 6 bases from V and 5 bases from J, with 17 bases between. This CDR3 has 14 amino acids. This CDR3 is CASRGGPASNEQYF. Here the CDR3 DNA reads TGTGCCAGCAGAGGAGGCCCGGCGTCTAACGAGCAGTACTTC.

The chain joins TRBV7-9 to TRBJ2-3, with TRBD2 as a possible D gene (6 bases). The CDR3 has 14 amino acids. Germline V gene lookup returns CDR1 SEHNR and CDR2 FQNEAQ (reference sequence). The V end lost 2 bases, the J end lost 7 bases, and 13 bases lay between the germline ends. CDR3 residues: CASSLRQGLNTQYF. The CDR3 nucleotides are TGTGCCAGCAGCTTACGGCAGGGACTGAATACGCAGTATTTT.

CDR3 sequence reads: CASSDRDTEAFF. DNA of the CDR3: TGTGCCAGCAGCGACAGGGACACTGAAGCTTTCTTT. This chain uses TRBV6-5 with TRBJ1-1; TRBD1 matches at 7 bases. Germline CDR1 MNHEY, CDR2 SVGAGI. The ends lost 6 bases at V and 3 bases at J; junction bases unmatched: 1. The CDR3 contains 12 residues.